This entry describes one TCR beta chain. Its antigen is unknown. CDR1 MNHEY and CDR2 SMNVEV come from the germline V gene (reference sequence). The CDR3 totals 16 residues. V dropped 0 bases and J dropped 4; count of bases not matched to a gene: 7. Amplification used 60 Vbeta primers and 13 Jbeta primers. Sequenced by immunoSEQ multiplex PCR; TCRdb stores in-frame clones only, minus some. The sample has around 130,000 clones, 80% to 85% seen once. The sample belongs to a study of cytomegalovirus exposure and HLA in healthy donors. Study observations and caveats: Common viral pathogens (according to a later analysis) appeared linked to several of the most significant clusters. In a later analysis, TCR beta V- and J-gene trimming showed a link to a missense DCLRE1C variant.

All donors participated as healthy donors of bone marrow. Source material: PBMCs. This chain uses TRBV27 with TRBJ2-3; 7 bases agree with TRBD1. This TCR was sampled from a woman aged 40 to 50 in good health and CMV-seronegative. CDR3 residues: CASSLSDRSRADTQYF. CDR3 sequence (DNA): TGTGCCAGCAGTTTATCGGACAGGAGTAGGGCAGATACGCAGTATTTT.